Below, 7 T cell receptor beta chains from the same sample are listed, as sequenced in a study of blood T cells in healthy people across ages. Together with a sample-barcoded 5' primer, a J-beta primer mix was included in a second PCR lasting roughly 7 to 11 cycles. TCRdb called the 5' RACE reads again in MiXCR, with one record for every CDR3 protein. Among about 1.8 million distinct CDR3 sequences listed, about 49% were seen once. Sequencing was carried out using blood. Receptors originate from a woman aged 40 to 50 in good health.

This clonotype was recorded a few times. The rearrangement links TRBV7-2 to TRBJ1-2; tentatively, D is TRBD1 (5 bases). The germline V and J ends were trimmed by 1 base and 7 bases, with 19 bases remaining between them. The CDR3 length is 16 residues. Germline V gene sequence: CDR1 SGHTA, CDR2 FQGNSA. The CDR3 coding sequence is TGTGCCAGCAGCTTAGACGGGACGGCGACTATTGGTGGCTACACCTTC. This encodes CASSLDGTATIGGYTF.

V gene TRBV13 combines with J gene TRBJ2-7; TRBD1 agrees at 7 bases. With 5 bases clipped from V and 6 bases from J, the junction kept 13 bases outside the gene matches. Germline V gives CDR1 PRHDT, CDR2 FYEKMQ (reference sequence). This CDR3 has 15 residues. The CDR3, as DNA: TGTGCCAGCAGCCCCCCCCGAGTAGGGGGCGCCGAGCAGTACTTC. Its protein product is CASSPPRVGGAEQYF.

The chain recombines TRBV15 with TRBJ2-1; possible D gene TRBD2, 6 bases. CDR1 is LNHNV and CDR2 is YYDKDF in the germline V gene (reference sequence). Trimming shortened V by 1 base and J by 1 base, and 11 bases separated the two germline ends. The CDR3 extends over 16 amino acids. The CDR3 DNA reads TGTGCCACCAGCAGAGGTCTTGGGGGGTCCTACAATGAGCAGTTCTTC. Its translation: CATSRGLGGSYNEQFF. Combining the CDR3 with reference TRBV15 and TRBJ2-1 gives the whole variable domain DAMVIQNPRYQVTQFGKPVTLSCSQTLNHNVMYWYQQKSSQAPKLLFHYYDKDFNNEADTPDNFQSRRPNTSFCFLDIRSPGLGDTAMYLCATSRGLGGSYNEQFFGPGTRLTVL.

The CDR3 bases are TGTGCCAGCACCGGGGCAGCGGAGACCCAGTACTTC. Protein sequence: CASTGAAETQYF. The chain employs TRBV2 and TRBJ2-7; D may correspond to TRBD1 or TRBD2 (5 bases each). The J call is doubtful: the DNA matches TRBJ2-5 better. CDR1 is SNHLY, CDR2 FYNNEI, per germline. The CDR3 is made up of 12 amino acids.

This clonotype was observed a handful of times. The chain employs TRBV4-2 and TRBJ2-1; 7 positions match TRBD2. Germline V CDR1 and CDR2: LGHNA, YNFKEQ. CDR3 size: 13 residues. V dropped 0 bases and J dropped 10; count of bases not matched to a gene: 3. The CDR3 is CASSQDQGGEQFF. The CDR3 bases are TGTGCCAGCAGCCAAGACCAGGGAGGGGAGCAGTTCTTC.

The gene calls are TRBV20-1 and TRBJ2-5; TRBD2 might be the D (6 bases). The CDR3 sequence is 14 residues long. In germline, CDR1 is DFQATT, CDR2 SNEGSKA (reference sequence). The germline V and J ends were trimmed by 0 bases and 5 bases, with 13 bases remaining between them. The CDR3, as DNA: TGCAGTGCTAGAGATCCCAGCGGGTCGGAGACCCAGTACTTC. Protein sequence: CSARDPSGSETQYF.

This clonotype was found a few times. The rearrangement links TRBV5-1 to TRBJ2-1, with D unresolved. V gave up 4 bases and J gave up 0 bases, with 14 bases separating them. This CDR3 is built from 16 residues. The germline CDR1 and CDR2 sequences are SGHRS and YFSETQ. The CDR3: CASSPIGKNSYNEQFF. The CDR3 DNA follows: TGCGCCAGCAGCCCTATTGGGAAGAACTCCTACAATGAGCAGTTCTTC.